This passage covers 14 T cell receptor beta chains from one sample sequenced in a study of T cell responses to AZD1222 COVID-19 vaccine. Produced via immunoSEQ multiplex PCR; TCRdb's table is partial and in-frame only. This table holds around 140,000 clones, about 93% found once. The specimen was peripheral blood, collected on day 0 of AZD1222 vaccination. All receptors derive from an adult in good health.

This chain uses TRBV6-5 with TRBJ2-2; D might be TRBD2 (5 bases). V gave up 6 bases and J gave up 5 bases, with 10 bases separating them. Per the germline V gene, CDR1 is MNHEY and CDR2 is SVGAGI. This CDR3 has 13 residues. The chain's CDR3 is CASSLWETGELFF. In DNA form, the CDR3 reads TGTGCCAGCAGCCTCTGGGAGACCGGGGAGCTGTTTTTT.

The CDR3 protein is CASRGTEYQETQYF. CDR3 nucleotide sequence: TGCGCCAGCAGGGGCACCGAGTACCAAGAGACCCAGTACTTC. The chain is built from TRBV5-1 and TRBJ2-5; no firm D call. Germline V gene data show CDR1 as SGHRS and CDR2 as YFSETQ. Trimming took 5 bases from V and 0 from J, leaving 11 bases between them. The CDR3 extends over 14 amino acids. Full variable domain (missing parts from reference TRBV5-1 and TRBJ2-5): KAGVTQTPRYLIKTRGQQVTLSCSPISGHRSVSWYQQTPGQGLQFLFEYFSETQRNKGNFPGRFSGRQFSNSRSEMNVSTLELGDSALYLCASRGTEYQETQYFGPGTRLLVL.

The gene calls are TRBV4-2 and TRBJ2-1, with D unresolved. The V end was cut by 1 base, the J end by 5 bases, with 12 bases between. There are 15 residues in the CDR3. CDR1 LGHNA and CDR2 YNFKEQ come from the germline V gene. The CDR3 DNA sequence: TGTGCCAGCAGCCAAGGGGTGGGGTACAACAATGAGCAGTTCTTC. Amino acid sequence: CASSQGVGYNNEQFF.

J is TRBJ1-1 and V is TRBV10-3; no clear D. The CDR3 consists of 13 residues. Trimming cost V 6 bases and J 4 bases, with 12 bases left between them. CDR1 and CDR2 from the germline V gene are ENHRY and SYGVKD. CDR3 sequence (DNA): TGTGCCATCAGGTCCCCAGGAGCCACTGAAGCTTTCTTT. Protein product: CAIRSPGATEAFF.

The chain uses TRBV7-2 and TRBJ2-7; TRBD1 matches at 8 bases. This CDR3 spans 12 amino acids. Losses at the gene ends were 7 bases for V and 4 bases for J; bases not matched to a gene: 3. Germline lookup yields CDR1 SGHTA and CDR2 FQGNSA. Here the CDR3 DNA reads TGTGCCAGCACTGGACAGGGTTACGAGCAGTACTTC. It yields the protein CASTGQGYEQYF.

The V and J genes are TRBV9 and TRBJ2-2; 7 bases line up with TRBD2. The J segment lost 0 bases and the V segment lost 0 bases, leaving 8 bases of the junction unmatched. CDR3 length equals 18 residues. In germline, CDR1 is SGDLS, CDR2 YYNGEE. The CDR3 sequence: CASSVAQLAEPNTGELFF. CDR3 coding DNA: TGTGCCAGCAGCGTAGCTCAGCTAGCGGAACCGAACACCGGGGAGCTGTTTTTT.

This clone appeared once. The V gene is TRBV5-1, the J gene TRBJ2-2; TRBD1 aligns across 8 bases. Germline assignment: CDR1 SGHRS and CDR2 YFSETQ. This CDR3 has 16 amino acids. V shed 4 bases, J shed 4 bases, and the junction held 9 bases outside the gene matches. This chain's CDR3 is CASSLGQGMGTGELFF. The CDR3 DNA reads as TGCGCCAGCAGCCTTGGACAGGGAATGGGCACCGGGGAGCTGTTTTTT. Full variable domain (remainder filled in from reference TRBV5-1 and TRBJ2-2): KAGVTQTPRYLIKTRGQQVTLSCSPISGHRSVSWYQQTPGQGLQFLFEYFSETQRNKGNFPGRFSGRQFSNSRSEMNVSTLELGDSALYLCASSLGQGMGTGELFFGEGSRLTVL.

The chain couples TRBV28 to TRBJ1-2; TRBD1 agrees at 11 bases. Trimming cost V 4 bases and J 3 bases; bases outside gene matches: 1. The CDR3 runs to 14 residues. In germline, CDR1 is MDHEN, CDR2 SYDVKM. DNA of the CDR3: TGTGCCAGCAGTTGGGGACAGGGGGACTATGGCTACACCTTC. Its protein is CASSWGQGDYGYTF.

The CDR3 loop is CASSVVGGSGYGYTF. The CDR3 coding sequence is TGTGCCAGCAGTGTGGTAGGGGGCTCGGGCTATGGCTACACCTTC. The chain combines TRBV2 with TRBJ1-2; the match to TRBD1 covers 7 bases. The CDR3 has 15 amino acids. Germline values: CDR1 SNHLY, CDR2 FYNNEI. J gave up 4 bases and V 4 bases, and 9 bases lay outside the gene matches.

In nucleotides, the CDR3 is TGCGCCAGCAGCCAGGGGTTCTCCGGGACAGGGTTCATACCCCAGCATTTT. Protein product: CASSQGFSGTGFIPQHF. The rearrangement uses TRBV4-1 and TRBJ1-5; 9 bases fit TRBD1. Trimming took 3 bases from V and 10 from J; bases not matched to a gene: 16. The CDR3 has 17 amino acids. Germline V CDR1 and CDR2: MGHRA, YSYEKL.

The J gene is TRBJ2-1, the V gene TRBV5-1, with D uncertain. V lost 4 bases, J lost 5 bases, and 4 bases lay in between. In germline, CDR1 is SGHRS, CDR2 YFSETQ. This CDR3 region has 11 residues. This CDR3 reads CASSGNNEQFF. CDR3 nucleotides: TGCGCCAGCAGCGGCAACAATGAGCAGTTCTTC.

The rearrangement links TRBV14 to TRBJ2-3, with a tentative D call TRBD1 (6 bases). V lost 2 bases, J lost 9 bases, and 12 bases lay in between. This CDR3 is built from 13 residues. Germline CDR1 is SGHDN and CDR2 is FVKESK. The CDR3 sequence: CASSQTNRATQYF. In DNA form, the CDR3 reads TGTGCCAGCAGCCAAACCAACAGGGCCACGCAGTATTTT.

The CDR3 DNA reads TGTGCCAGCAGCCTACGGGCTAGCGGGAGCTACGAGCAGTACTTC. As protein: CASSLRASGSYEQYF. The V and J genes are TRBV7-8 and TRBJ2-7, with TRBD2 matching 10 bases. The CDR3 has 15 residues. V lost 5 bases and J lost 3; bases outside the gene matches: 7. CDR1 is SGHVS, CDR2 FQNEAQ, per germline.

This clone was observed once. The V gene is TRBV4-1, the J gene TRBJ1-6; 9 positions match TRBD1. The CDR3 has 16 amino acids. Germline V gene data show CDR1 as MGHRA and CDR2 as YSYEKL. V lost 4 bases to trimming and J lost 6 bases; unmatched junction nucleotides: 7. The CDR3 is CASSLGQGTRNSPLHF. DNA of the CDR3: TGCGCCAGCAGCCTGGGACAGGGAACGCGTAATTCACCCCTCCACTTT.